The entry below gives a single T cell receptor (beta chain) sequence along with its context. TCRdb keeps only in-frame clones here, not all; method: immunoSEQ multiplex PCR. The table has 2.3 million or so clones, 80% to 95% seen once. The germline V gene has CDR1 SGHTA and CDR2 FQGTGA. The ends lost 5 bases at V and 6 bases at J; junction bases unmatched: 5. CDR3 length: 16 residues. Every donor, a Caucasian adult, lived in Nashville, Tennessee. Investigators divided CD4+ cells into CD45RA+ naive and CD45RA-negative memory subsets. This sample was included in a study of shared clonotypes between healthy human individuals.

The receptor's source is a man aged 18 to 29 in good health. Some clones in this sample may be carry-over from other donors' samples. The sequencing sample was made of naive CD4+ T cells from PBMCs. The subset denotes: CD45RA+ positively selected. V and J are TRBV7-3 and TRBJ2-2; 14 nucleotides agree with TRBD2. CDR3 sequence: CASSPRLAGGAGELFF. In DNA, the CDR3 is TGTGCCAGCAGCCCCCGACTAGCGGGAGGGGCCGGGGAGCTGTTTTTT.